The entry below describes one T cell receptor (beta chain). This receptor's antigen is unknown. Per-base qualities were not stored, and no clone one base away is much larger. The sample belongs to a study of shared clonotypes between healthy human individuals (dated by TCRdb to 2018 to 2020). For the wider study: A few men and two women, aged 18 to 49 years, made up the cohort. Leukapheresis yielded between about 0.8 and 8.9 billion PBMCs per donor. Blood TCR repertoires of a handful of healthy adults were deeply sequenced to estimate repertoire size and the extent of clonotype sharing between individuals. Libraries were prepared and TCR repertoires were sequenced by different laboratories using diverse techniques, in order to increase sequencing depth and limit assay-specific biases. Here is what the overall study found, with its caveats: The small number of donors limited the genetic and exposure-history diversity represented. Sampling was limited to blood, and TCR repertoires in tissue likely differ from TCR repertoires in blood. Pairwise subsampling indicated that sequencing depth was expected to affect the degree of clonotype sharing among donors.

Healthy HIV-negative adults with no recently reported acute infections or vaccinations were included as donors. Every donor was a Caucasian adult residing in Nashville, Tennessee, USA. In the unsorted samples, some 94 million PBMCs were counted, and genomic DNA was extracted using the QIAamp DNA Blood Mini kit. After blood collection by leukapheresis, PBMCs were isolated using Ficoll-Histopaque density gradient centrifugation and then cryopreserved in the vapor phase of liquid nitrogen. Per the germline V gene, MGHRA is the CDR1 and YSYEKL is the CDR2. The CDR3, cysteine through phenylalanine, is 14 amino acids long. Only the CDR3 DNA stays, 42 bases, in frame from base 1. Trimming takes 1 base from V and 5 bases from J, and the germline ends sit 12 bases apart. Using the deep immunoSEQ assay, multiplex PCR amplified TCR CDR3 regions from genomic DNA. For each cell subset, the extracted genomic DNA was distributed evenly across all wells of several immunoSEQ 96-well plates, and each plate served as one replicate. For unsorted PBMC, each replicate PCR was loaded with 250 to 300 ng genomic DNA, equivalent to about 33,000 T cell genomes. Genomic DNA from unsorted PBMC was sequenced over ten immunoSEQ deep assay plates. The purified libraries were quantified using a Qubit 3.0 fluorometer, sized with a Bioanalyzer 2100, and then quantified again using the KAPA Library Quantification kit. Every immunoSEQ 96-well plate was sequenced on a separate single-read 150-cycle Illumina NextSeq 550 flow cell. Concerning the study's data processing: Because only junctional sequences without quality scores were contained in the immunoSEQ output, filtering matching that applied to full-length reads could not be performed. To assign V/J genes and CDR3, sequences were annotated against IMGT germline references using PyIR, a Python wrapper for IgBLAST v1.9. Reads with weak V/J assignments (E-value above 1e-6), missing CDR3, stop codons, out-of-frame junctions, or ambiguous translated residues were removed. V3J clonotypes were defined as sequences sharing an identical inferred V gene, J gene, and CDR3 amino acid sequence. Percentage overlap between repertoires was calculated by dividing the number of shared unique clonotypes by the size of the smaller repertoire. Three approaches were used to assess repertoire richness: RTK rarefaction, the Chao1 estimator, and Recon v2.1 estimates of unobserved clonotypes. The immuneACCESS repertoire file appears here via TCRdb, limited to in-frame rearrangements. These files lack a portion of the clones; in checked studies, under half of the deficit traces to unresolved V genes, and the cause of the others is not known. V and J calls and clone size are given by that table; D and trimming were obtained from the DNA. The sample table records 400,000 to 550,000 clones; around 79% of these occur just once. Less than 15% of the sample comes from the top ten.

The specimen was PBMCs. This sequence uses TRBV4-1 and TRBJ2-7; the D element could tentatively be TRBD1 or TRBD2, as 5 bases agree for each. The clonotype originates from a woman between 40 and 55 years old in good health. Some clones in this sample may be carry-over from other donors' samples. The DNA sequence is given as TGCGCCAGCAGCCAAGTGCCCGGGGCCCACGAGCAGTACTTC. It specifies CASSQVPGAHEQYF.